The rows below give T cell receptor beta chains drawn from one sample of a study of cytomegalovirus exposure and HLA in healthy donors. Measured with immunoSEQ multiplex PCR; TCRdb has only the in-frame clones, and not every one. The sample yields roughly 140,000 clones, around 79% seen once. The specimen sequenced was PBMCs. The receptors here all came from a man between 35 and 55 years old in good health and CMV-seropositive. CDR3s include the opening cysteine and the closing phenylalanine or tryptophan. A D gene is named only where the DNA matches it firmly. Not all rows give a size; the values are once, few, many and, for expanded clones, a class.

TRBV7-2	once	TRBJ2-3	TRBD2	TGTGCCAGCAGCTTATGGCGCGGGAGAGGATTAAATACGCAGTATTTT	CASSLWRGRGLNTQYF
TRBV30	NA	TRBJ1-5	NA	TGTGCCTGGAGTGTGAGGGACAATCAGCCCCAGCATTTT	CAWSVRDNQPQHF
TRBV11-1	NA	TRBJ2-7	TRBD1	TGTGCCAGCAGCTTAGGACAGGGTCTCTACGAGCAGTACTTC	CASSLGQGLYEQYF
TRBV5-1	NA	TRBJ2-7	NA	TGCGCCAGCAGCTTGGAAACAGGGTTCGTGTCCTACGAGCAGTACTTC	CASSLETGFVSYEQYF
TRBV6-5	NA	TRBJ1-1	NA	TGTGCCAGCAGTTACGCCGGGACACCCAACACTGAAGCTTTCTTT	CASSYAGTPNTEAFF
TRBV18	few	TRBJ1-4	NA	TGTGCCAGCTCACGGGCTTATGGTGAAAAACTGTTTTTT	CASSRAYGEKLFF
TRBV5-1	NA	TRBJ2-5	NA	TGCGCCAGCAGCTTGGTGGGAGTAGGTCAAGAGACCCAGTACTTC	CASSLVGVGQETQYF
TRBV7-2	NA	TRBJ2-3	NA	TGTGCCAGCAGCTCCGAACCGAGAGATACGCAGTATTTT	CASSSEPRDTQYF
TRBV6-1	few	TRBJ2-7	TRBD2	TGTGCCAGCAGTGAAGAAACGGGGGGGTCCGACGAGCAGTACTTC	CASSEETGGSDEQYF
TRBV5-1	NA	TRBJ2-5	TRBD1	TGCGCCAGCAGCACCGGACAGGCTGAAATCCAAGAGACCCAGTACTTC	CASSTGQAEIQETQYF
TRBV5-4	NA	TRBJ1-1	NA	TGTGCCAGCAGCGAGGGCCGAAACACTGAAGCTTTCTTT	CASSEGRNTEAFF
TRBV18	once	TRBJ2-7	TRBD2	TGTGCCAGCTCACCATTAACTAGCGGGAGGAACGAGCAGTACTTC	CASSPLTSGRNEQYF
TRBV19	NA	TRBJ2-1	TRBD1	TGTGCCAGTAGTAGGCCCGGGACAGGGGCACATGAGCAGTTCTTC	CASSRPGTGAHEQFF
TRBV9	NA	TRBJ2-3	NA	TGTGCCAGCAGCGGCACAGGGACAGATACGCAGTATTTT	CASSGTGTDTQYF
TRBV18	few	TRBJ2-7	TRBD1	TGTGCCAGCTCACCACCGGGACAGGGGGGAGACGAGCAGTACTTC	CASSPPGQGGDEQYF
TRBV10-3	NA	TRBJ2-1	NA	TGTGCCATCAGCGCCCAGGGTAACAATGAGCAGTTCTTC	CAISAQGNNEQFF
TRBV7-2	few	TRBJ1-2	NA	TGTGCCAGCAGCGATCCGGGAGCCCTCCTGAGCTATGGCTACACCTTC	CASSDPGALLSYGYTF
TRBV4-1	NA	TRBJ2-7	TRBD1	TGCGCCAGCAGCCAAGGGGACAGCCTCTCCTACGAGCAGTACTTC	CASSQGDSLSYEQYF
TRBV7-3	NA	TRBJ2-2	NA	TGTGCCAGCAGCTTCTCTCGGTCCGGGGAGCTGTTTTTT	CASSFSRSGELFF
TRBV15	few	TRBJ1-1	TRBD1	TGTGCCACCAGCAGAGGGAAACAGGGGGGCGGCACTGAAGCTTTCTTT	CATSRGKQGGGTEAFF
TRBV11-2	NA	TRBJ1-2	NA	TGTGCCAGCAGCTTAGAGGAGACAGGACTCTATGGCTACACCTTC	CASSLEETGLYGYTF
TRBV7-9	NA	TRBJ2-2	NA	TGTGCCAGCAGCACTAGGAACACCGGGGAGCTGTTTTTT	CASSTRNTGELFF
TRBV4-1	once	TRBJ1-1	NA	TGCGCCAGCAGCCAAGGGGGGGGTCGTCGGAGAAACACTGAAGCTTTCTTT	CASSQGGGRRRNTEAFF
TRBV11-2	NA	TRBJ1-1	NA	TGTGCCAGCAGCCCGAAAAGGCAGGGCAGTGAAGCTTTCTTT	CASSPKRQGSEAFF
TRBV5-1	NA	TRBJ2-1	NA	TGCGCCAGCAGCTTGTTTACTAATGGTGAGCAGTTCTTC	CASSLFTNGEQFF
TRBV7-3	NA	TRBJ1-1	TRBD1	TGTGCCAGCAGCTTAAGGGGGGACAGGGCGGACACTGAAGCTTTCTTT	CASSLRGDRADTEAFF
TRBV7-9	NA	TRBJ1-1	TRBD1	TGTGCCAGCAGTCCCACCGGGACAGGGGGCTCGAACACTGAAGCTTTCTTT	CASSPTGTGGSNTEAFF
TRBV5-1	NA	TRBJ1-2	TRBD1	TGCGCCAGCAGCGGGGGGACAGGGCTAATCTATGGCTACACCTTC	CASSGGTGLIYGYTF
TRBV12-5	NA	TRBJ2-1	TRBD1	TGTGCTAGTGGTTTGCCTACCGGGACAGGGGTTTATGAGCAGTTCTTC	CASGLPTGTGVYEQFF
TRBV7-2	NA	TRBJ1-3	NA	TGTGCCAGCAGCCGCATGGACAGCTTTGGAAACACCATATATTTT	CASSRMDSFGNTIYF
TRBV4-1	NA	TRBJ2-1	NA	TGCGCCAGCAGCCAAGAAGGGGTTCGCTACAATGAGCAGTTCTTC	CASSQEGVRYNEQFF
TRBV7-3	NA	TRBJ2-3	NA	TGTGCCAGCAGCTACCTAGGAACCACAGATACGCAGTATTTT	CASSYLGTTDTQYF
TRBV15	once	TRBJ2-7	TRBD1	TGTGCCACCAGCAGACTCGACAGGGGACATTCCTACGAGCAGTACTTC	CATSRLDRGHSYEQYF
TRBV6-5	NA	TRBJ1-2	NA	TGTGCCAGCAGTTACTCACGGGTCTATGGCTACACCTTC	CASSYSRVYGYTF
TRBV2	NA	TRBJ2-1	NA	TGTGCCAGCAGTGAAAATGGGGCTAGCGCTCGGGGGGAGCAGTTCTTC	CASSENGASARGEQFF
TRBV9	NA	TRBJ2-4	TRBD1	TGTGCCAGCAGCGTAGTTTCGAGGACAGGGGATAACATTCAGTACTTC	CASSVVSRTGDNIQYF
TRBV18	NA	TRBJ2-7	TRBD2	TGTGCCAGCTCAGGGCTAGCGGAGTCCTACGAGCAGTACTTC	CASSGLAESYEQYF
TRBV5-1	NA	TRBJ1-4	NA	TGCGCCAGCAGCGTGACAGGCGAAACTAATGAAAAACTGTTTTTT	CASSVTGETNEKLFF
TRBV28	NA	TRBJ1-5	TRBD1	TGTGCCAGCAGTCCGACAGACAGGGGCCTAAATCAGCCCCAGCATTTT	CASSPTDRGLNQPQHF
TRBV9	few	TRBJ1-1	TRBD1	TGTGCCAGCAGCGTAGTGGGGACAGGTGACACTGAAGCTTTCTTT	CASSVVGTGDTEAFF
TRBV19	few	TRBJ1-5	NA	TGTGCCAGTTTTCCGAGCGGGTCAACGAATCTGCCCCAGCATTTT	CASFPSGSTNLPQHF
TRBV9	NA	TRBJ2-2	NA	TGTGCCAGCAGCGATCTAGCGCAAAACACCGGGGAGCTGTTTTTT	CASSDLAQNTGELFF